This T cell receptor beta chain was recovered during a study of cytomegalovirus exposure and HLA in healthy donors. Both 60 Vbeta primers and 13 Jbeta primers went into the PCR. TCRdb's copy holds only in-frame clones and misses some; the assay was immunoSEQ multiplex PCR. This table holds about 47,000 clones, less than 75% found once. This clone was detected only once. There were likely unrecorded immune exposures, though donors were nominally healthy when sampled. The germline V and J ends were trimmed by 10 bases and 10 bases, with 14 bases remaining between them. Germline V gene lookup returns CDR1 SNHLY and CDR2 FYNNEI. The CDR3 sequence is 11 residues long.

The chain recombines TRBV2 with TRBJ2-1, with a possible D match to TRBD2 (6 bases). This receptor was identified in a man in his thirties or forties in good health and CMV-seronegative. Sequencing was done on a sample of PBMCs. CDR3 region: CATGVRGEQFF. As DNA, the CDR3 is TGTGCCACAGGCGTGCGGGGCGAGCAGTTCTTC.